This TCR beta chain was found in a study of blood T cell repertoires in COVID-19. Study-wide background: The United States, Italy and Spain were the sources of the acute and convalescent COVID-19 samples. Nucleic acid was either cDNA or gDNA, and it came from T cells, B-cell-depleted T cells, or PBMCs.

In the source study's methods: Amplification from reference gene primers served as the basis for estimated nucleated cell counts. The method was immunoSEQ multiplex PCR; TCRdb's version includes in-frame clones alone and lacks a portion of them. From that table come the V and J calls and clone size; the DNA was used to work out D and trimming. The table has around 99,000 clones, 80% seen once. Germline CDR1 and CDR2: DFQATT and SNEGSKA (reference sequence). Between the trimmed V and J ends, which lost 5 bases and 2 bases, there was a span of 12 bases. The CDR3 totals 13 residues. The genes are TRBV20-1 and TRBJ1-2; a weak D match, TRBD1 (6 bases). Material for sequencing was peripheral blood. The TCR comes from a man aged 45-65 years who had recovered from COVID-19. The CDR3 DNA reads TGCAGTGCTGGTGGGGGGGGCAACTATGGCTACACCTTC. Protein sequence: CSAGGGGNYGYTF.